The 26 T cell receptor beta chains below come from one sample, sequenced in a study of T cells in Graves' hyperthyroidism and ophthalmopathy. The CDR3 regions of TCR beta were amplified from RNA transcripts. Using the HTBI primer set, a first-round RT-PCR was run on the TCR CDR3. From the multiplex PCR reads, TCRdb called clonotypes with MiXCR, one entry per CDR3 protein. The sample has 600,000 to 650,000 distinct CDR3 sequences; around 15% are singletons. The sequencing sample was made of blood. The source is a woman in her 30s with Graves' hyperthyroidism.

This clonotype was picked up many times. The J gene is TRBJ2-2, the V gene TRBV24-1; D is uncertain. V was trimmed by 4 bases and J by 3 bases, leaving 11 bases between them. The germline CDR1 and CDR2 sequences are KGHDR and SFDVKD. The CDR3 extends over 15 amino acids. The CDR3 coding sequence is TGTGCCACCAGTGACCCTCCCCGGGACACCGGGGAGCTGTTTTTT. As protein: CATSDPPRDTGELFF.

The chain joins TRBV20-1 to TRBJ2-2; D not resolved. Germline CDR1 DFQATT, CDR2 SNEGSKA (reference sequence). V was clipped by 3 bases and J by 5 bases, with 10 bases between them. The CDR3 consists of 13 residues. The CDR3 region has the DNA TGCAGTGCTAGGGGAACGTTGACCGGGGAGCTGTTTTTT. Residues: CSARGTLTGELFF.

The chain combines TRBV6-1 with TRBJ2-3; tentatively, D is TRBD2 (5 bases). V was clipped by 7 bases and J by 3 bases, with 11 bases between them. Per germline, CDR1 MNHNS and CDR2 SASEGT. The CDR3 contains 13 residues. The chain's CDR3 is CASIGRRTDTQYF. CDR3 in DNA: TGTGCCAGCATCGGCAGGAGGACAGATACGCAGTATTTT.

This clonotype was picked up many times. The genes are TRBV27 and TRBJ2-1; a weak D match, TRBD1 (5 bases). In germline, CDR1 is MNHEY, CDR2 SMNVEV (reference sequence). CDR3 length: 17 amino acids. The germline V and J ends were trimmed by 0 bases and 4 bases, with 16 bases remaining between them. This chain's CDR3 is CASSLSSSTDQYNEQFF. In nucleotides, the CDR3 is TGTGCCAGCAGTTTATCGTCTTCGACAGACCAATACAATGAGCAGTTCTTC.

This clonotype was seen at least ten times. The chain employs TRBV12-3 or TRBV12-4 and TRBJ2-3; no reliable D call. There are 13 residues in the CDR3. Trimming left V 10 bases short and J 0 bases short, with 11 bases between. For the CDR3, the DNA is TGTGCCATTGACGGTTATAGCACAGATACGCAGTATTTT. Translation gives CAIDGYSTDTQYF.

This clonotype occurred a few times. The chain employs TRBV18 and TRBJ2-2, with 15 bases identical to TRBD2. V was pared by 3 bases and J by 0 bases, with 2 bases of the junction left unmatched. The germline gives CDR1 KGHSH, CDR2 LQKENI. The CDR3 runs 18 residues. The CDR3 DNA is TGTGCCAGCTCACCGGGACTAGCGGGAGGATCGAACACCGGGGAGCTGTTTTTT. Its protein is CASSPGLAGGSNTGELFF. Full variable domain (rest looked up from reference TRBV18 and TRBJ2-2): NAGVMQNPRHLVRRRGQEARLRCSPMKGHSHVYWYRQLPEEGLKFMVYLQKENIIDESGMPKERFSAEFPKEGPSILRIQQVVRGDSAAYFCASSPGLAGGSNTGELFFGEGSRLTVL.

There are many counts of this clonotype. The chain couples TRBV29-1 to TRBJ1-1; possible D gene TRBD1, 5 bases. The germline V gene has CDR1 SQVTM and CDR2 ANQGSEA. Trimming took 5 bases from V and 1 from J, leaving 11 bases between them. This CDR3 is built from 13 residues. The CDR3 DNA reads TGCAGCGTTAAAGGACAAGAGAACACTGAAGCTTTCTTT. As protein: CSVKGQENTEAFF.

Details on this clonotype: Given a much more abundant clone one base away, this may be a read error. Here the CDR3 DNA reads TGTGCCAGCGGCAGATCAGGGGGCTTGGCCTACGAGCAGTACTTC. Translation: CASGRSGGLAYEQYF. The V and J genes are TRBV28 and TRBJ2-7, with 8 bases matching TRBD1. The CDR3 covers 15 residues. In germline, CDR1 is MDHEN, CDR2 SYDVKM. J lost 2 bases, V lost 8 bases, and 11 bases had no gene match. The entire variable domain, with the rest obtained from reference TRBV28 and TRBJ2-7, is as follows: DVKVTQSSRYLVKRTGEKVFLECVQDMDHENMFWYRQDPGLGLRLIYFSYDVKMKEKGDIPEGYSVSREKKERFSLILESASTNQTSMYLCASGRSGGLAYEQYFGPGTRLTVT.

This clonotype occurred many times. This chain uses TRBV20-1 with TRBJ2-1; 9 nucleotides align to TRBD2. The CDR3 length is 18 residues. Germline lookup yields CDR1 DFQATT and CDR2 SNEGSKA (reference sequence). The V gene end was trimmed by 3 bases and the J gene end by 0 bases; junction bases not matched to a gene: 12. The DNA of the CDR3 is TGCAGTGCTAGTGGAACTAGCGGGCTCTATAGCTCCTACAATGAGCAGTTCTTC. It encodes CSASGTSGLYSSYNEQFF.

The chain couples TRBV6-5 to TRBJ2-6, with a tentative D call TRBD2 (5 bases). The germline V gene has CDR1 MNHEY and CDR2 SVGAGI. There are 15 residues in the CDR3. The V gene lost 2 bases and the J gene lost 2 bases, with 7 bases spanning the gap. Here the CDR3 reads CASSYEGTGANVLTF. The DNA for the CDR3 is TGTGCCAGCAGTTACGAGGGAACTGGGGCCAACGTCCTGACTTTC.

With respect to this clonotype: It may be a read error: a sequence one base away is much more abundant. CDR3 coding DNA: TGTGCCAGCACCAAGGGGACCGTGAGGGGGGCCTACGAGCAGTACTTC. Its translation is CASTKGTVRGAYEQYF. The genes are TRBV28 and TRBJ2-7; either TRBD1 or TRBD2 may supply D (6 bases each). Germline V gene data show CDR1 as MDHEN and CDR2 as SYDVKM. With 7 bases removed from V and 2 bases from J, the gap between germline ends came to 21 bases. This CDR3 is 16 amino acids long.

In this sample, this clonotype turned up many times. The gene calls are TRBV28 and TRBJ2-7; possible D gene TRBD1, 6 bases. The CDR3 runs to 12 residues. Trimming stripped 7 bases from V and 5 bases from J, with 12 bases between. The V gene's germline CDR1 is MDHEN and CDR2 SYDVKM. This chain's CDR3 is CASTLQGHEQYF. CDR3 DNA: TGTGCCAGCACCCTACAGGGCCACGAGCAGTACTTC.

This clonotype was seen many times. This chain links TRBV5-1 with TRBJ1-1, with TRBD1 matching 9 bases. CDR1 SGHRS and CDR2 YFSETQ come from the germline V gene. V was clipped by 3 bases and J by 4 bases; unmatched bases: 4. The CDR3 extends over 14 amino acids. This CDR3 is CASSSTGGGTEAFF. The CDR3 bases are TGCGCCAGCAGCTCTACAGGGGGCGGCACTGAAGCTTTCTTT.

The V and J genes are TRBV28 and TRBJ1-1; 7 bases match TRBD1. J gave up 5 bases and V 2 bases, and 5 bases lay outside the gene matches. CDR1 and CDR2 (germline): MDHEN, SYDVKM. This CDR3 contains 14 residues. The CDR3 region has the DNA TGTGCCAGCAGTTTAGCGGGACAGTGGACTGAAGCTTTCTTT. It yields the protein CASSLAGQWTEAFF.

On this clonotype itself: Sequence at one end of the junction differs from germline and may be a read error. The chain links TRBV12-3 or TRBV12-4 to TRBJ2-6; no firm D call. The CDR3 extends over 17 amino acids. DNA for the CDR3: TGTGCCAGCAGCTTAGGCCGCTTGAATTCTGGGGCCAACGTCCTGACTTTC. It yields the protein CASSLGRLNSGANVLTF.

This chain links TRBV5-6 with TRBJ2-1; TRBD2 matches 8 bases. The CDR3 contains 13 residues. With V trimmed by 4 bases and J by 9 bases, 6 bases remained unmatched. Looked up from germline, CDR1 is SGHDT and CDR2 is YYEEEE. This CDR3 is CASSPGRGGEQFF. DNA of the CDR3: TGTGCCAGCAGCCCCGGCCGGGGGGGTGAGCAGTTCTTC.

This clonotype was seen many times. CDR3 in DNA: TGTGCCAGCAGTCCGGGACTGGCTAATGAAAAACTGTTTTTT. This encodes CASSPGLANEKLFF. The gene calls are TRBV12-3 or TRBV12-4 and TRBJ1-4; D is perhaps TRBD1 (5 bases). The ends were cut back, 5 bases at V and 3 bases at J, with 10 bases in the middle. The CDR3 is made up of 14 amino acids.

This clonotype was seen more than once but under ten times. The chain recombines TRBV29-1 with TRBJ2-1; 10 nucleotides line up with TRBD1. Germline values: CDR1 SQVTM, CDR2 ANQGSEA. This CDR3 comprises 15 residues. The V gene end was trimmed by 3 bases and the J gene end by 12 bases; junction bases not matched to a gene: 14. The CDR3 protein is CSVEVGQGPGEGQFF. The CDR3 DNA reads TGCAGCGTTGAGGTGGGACAGGGGCCCGGTGAGGGGCAGTTCTTC.

The chain links TRBV5-5 to TRBJ2-1; D gene unclear. Trimming removed 0 bases from V and 4 bases from J, with 17 bases in between. There are 17 residues in the CDR3. Germline V gene sequence: CDR1 SGHKS, CDR2 YYEKEE (reference sequence). The CDR3 reads CASSLESVSSQYNEQFF. The DNA for the CDR3 is TGTGCCAGCAGCTTGGAGAGCGTCTCGTCCCAATACAATGAGCAGTTCTTC.

This clonotype came up many times. The rearrangement uses TRBV7-2 and TRBJ1-6; unclear D gene. There are 15 residues in the CDR3. Trimming took 1 base from V and 12 from J, leaving 16 bases between them. Germline V gene data show CDR1 as SGHTA and CDR2 as FQGNSA. The CDR3 spells CASSLVEGVRIPLHF. In DNA form, the CDR3 reads TGTGCCAGCAGCTTAGTGGAGGGAGTAAGGATACCCCTCCACTTT. Full variable domain (rest looked up from reference TRBV7-2 and TRBJ1-6): GAGVSQSPSNKVTEKGKDVELRCDPISGHTALYWYRQSLGQGLEFLIYFQGNSAPDKSGLPSDRFSAERTGGSVSTLTIQRTQQEDSAVYLCASSLVEGVRIPLHFGNGTRLTVT.

The chain recombines TRBV6-4 with TRBJ2-2; 15 bases line up with TRBD2. Germline values: CDR1 MRHNA, CDR2 SNTAGT. The CDR3 covers 19 residues. J lost 1 base, V lost 3 bases, and 6 bases had no gene match. For the CDR3, the DNA is TGTGCCAGCAGTGAGAGGACTAGCGGGAGGGCCTTGAACACCGGGGAGCTGTTTTTT. It yields the protein CASSERTSGRALNTGELFF.

About this clonotype: This clone may be a read error of a much larger clone one base away. The rearrangement uses TRBV28 and TRBJ2-4; 7 bases map to TRBD2. V shed 8 bases, J shed 8 bases, and the junction held 9 bases outside the gene matches. The germline V gene encodes CDR1 MDHEN and CDR2 SYDVKM. The CDR3 consists of 13 residues. CDR3 nucleotides: TGTGCCAGCGCCGTGGGGACTACACACATTCAGTACTTC. Protein sequence: CASAVGTTHIQYF.

For this clonotype: A much larger clone differs from this one at a single base, so this may be a read error. The CDR3 loop reads CASSAVEPYEQYF. CDR3 bases: TGTGCCAGCAGTGCAGTCGAACCCTACGAGCAGTACTTC. The chain links TRBV2 to TRBJ2-7; no firm D call. Trimming removed 4 bases at V and 2 bases at J, with 9 bases between. The germline gives CDR1 SNHLY, CDR2 FYNNEI. This CDR3 region has 13 residues.

The CDR3 region is CASTQGGHNEQFF. As DNA, the CDR3 is TGTGCCAGTACCCAGGGCGGACACAATGAGCAGTTCTTC. This chain connects TRBV19 to TRBJ2-1, with D perhaps TRBD1 (5 bases). Trimming took off 7 bases at V and 5 bases at J, with 12 bases between the two ends. Germline lookup yields CDR1 LNHDA and CDR2 SQIVND (reference sequence). CDR3 length equals 13 residues.

The chain recombines TRBV28 with TRBJ1-1, with unresolved D. Germline CDR1 MDHEN, CDR2 SYDVKM. Trimming cost V 6 bases and J 5 bases, with 10 bases left between them. The CDR3 is made up of 12 amino acids. The CDR3 sequence is CASRPGQTEAFF. The CDR3 DNA reads TGTGCCAGCAGACCCGGCCAGACTGAAGCTTTCTTT.

This clonotype was seen only once. The junction does not match germline at one end; this may be a read error. This chain uses TRBV5-1 with TRBJ2-5, with D possibly matching TRBD2 (5 bases). Germline V lookup: CDR1 SGHRS, CDR2 YFSETQ. This CDR3 is built from 15 residues. For the CDR3, the DNA is TGTGCCAGCAGCTTGGTTCCAGGACTGGGAAAGACCCAGTACTTC. Encoded protein: CASSLVPGLGKTQYF.